These 9 T cell receptor beta chains were all obtained from the same sample, sequenced in a study of T-cell memory formation after mild COVID-19. In TCRdb, the 5' RACE reads were re-called with MiXCR into one record per CDR3 protein. The sample gives roughly 350,000 distinct CDR3 sequences, approximately 27% of which show up once; roughly 14% is in the top ten. The sequenced sample consisted of PBMCs or a T cell subset sorted from them (not recorded which). The receptors were gathered from an adult woman who had mild COVID-19 (a few samples of this study predate the infection). Cell type and time point are not known.

This chain joins TRBV7-9 and TRBJ2-1; TRBD1 matches 10 bases. J was trimmed by 4 bases and V by 2 bases; bases with no gene match: 5. Germline CDR1 is SEHNR and CDR2 is FQNEAQ (reference sequence). The CDR3 covers 16 residues. CDR3 nucleotides: TGTGCCAGCAGCTTACGGACAGGGGGATCATACAATGAGCAGTTCTTC. This translates into CASSLRTGGSYNEQFF.

This clonotype was seen only a few times. The chain employs TRBV12-3 or TRBV12-4 and TRBJ2-7, with D unclear. Trimming cost V 1 base and J 5 bases, with 9 bases left between them. The CDR3 totals 13 residues. This chain's CDR3 is CASSLDTAHEQYF. The CDR3 bases are TGTGCCAGCAGTTTAGATACAGCTCACGAGCAGTACTTC.

This clonotype came up a few times. The chain uses TRBV4-1 and TRBJ1-6; TRBD1 is a possible D gene (6 bases). Per germline, CDR1 MGHRA and CDR2 YSYEKL. V lost 2 bases and J 0 bases, leaving 17 bases between the germline ends. The CDR3 totals 19 residues. For the CDR3, the DNA is TGCGCCAGCAGCCAATCCTTTTTCCGGACAGTCTCCTATAATTCACCCCTCCACTTT. As protein: CASSQSFFRTVSYNSPLHF.

The V gene is TRBV24-1, the J gene TRBJ2-5; TRBD1 might be the D (6 bases). Trimming took off 9 bases at V and 2 bases at J, with 6 bases between the two ends. The CDR3 extends over 11 amino acids. Germline values: CDR1 KGHDR, CDR2 SFDVKD. Here the CDR3 DNA reads TGTGCCACCGGACAGCAAGAGACCCAGTACTTC. Translating it yields CATGQQETQYF.

This clonotype was seen more than once but under ten times. The J gene is TRBJ2-7, the V gene TRBV5-1; the match to TRBD1 covers 9 bases. Per the germline V gene, CDR1 is SGHRS and CDR2 is YFSETQ. The length of the CDR3 is 15 residues. Trimming removed 2 bases from V and 1 base from J; junction bases left unmatched: 4. CDR3 residues: CASSFGTGISYEQYF. CDR3 sequence (DNA): TGCGCCAGCAGCTTCGGGACAGGGATTTCCTACGAGCAGTACTTC.

The chain links TRBV29-1 to TRBJ2-2, with TRBD2 matching 13 bases. J was trimmed by 1 base and V by 2 bases; bases with no gene match: 4. Germline CDR1 SQVTM, CDR2 ANQGSEA. The CDR3 totals 17 residues. CDR3 region: CSVEPRLAGGNTGELFF. The CDR3 DNA follows: TGCAGCGTTGAACCCCGACTAGCGGGAGGGAACACCGGGGAGCTGTTTTTT.

The CDR3 DNA is TGTGCCATCAGTGAGTCCGGAGGGACAGGGGTTAGTGGCTACACCTTC. Its protein product is CAISESGGTGVSGYTF. The chain combines TRBV10-3 with TRBJ1-2; 10 bases are a match to TRBD1. The trim removed 0 bases at V and 7 bases at J, leaving 8 bases unmatched. The V gene's germline CDR1 is ENHRY and CDR2 SYGVKD. The CDR3 sequence is 16 residues long.

The CDR3 here is CSVGGDRAFYNEQFF. CDR3 coding DNA: TGCAGCGTTGGAGGAGACAGGGCCTTCTACAATGAGCAGTTCTTC. The chain carries TRBV29-1 and TRBJ2-1; 7 bases are shared with TRBD1. V gave up 4 bases and J gave up 3 bases; unmatched junction bases: 9. This CDR3 contains 15 residues. Germline-derived CDR1 and CDR2 are SQVTM and ANQGSEA.

This CDR3 reads CASSSIAGELFF. The DNA for the CDR3 is TGTGCCAGCAGCTCGATTGCCGGGGAGCTGTTTTTT. The chain couples TRBV5-6 to TRBJ2-2; no reliable D call. Trimming stripped 3 bases from V and 6 bases from J, with 6 bases between. This CDR3 region has 12 residues. Germline V gene sequence: CDR1 SGHDT, CDR2 YYEEEE.